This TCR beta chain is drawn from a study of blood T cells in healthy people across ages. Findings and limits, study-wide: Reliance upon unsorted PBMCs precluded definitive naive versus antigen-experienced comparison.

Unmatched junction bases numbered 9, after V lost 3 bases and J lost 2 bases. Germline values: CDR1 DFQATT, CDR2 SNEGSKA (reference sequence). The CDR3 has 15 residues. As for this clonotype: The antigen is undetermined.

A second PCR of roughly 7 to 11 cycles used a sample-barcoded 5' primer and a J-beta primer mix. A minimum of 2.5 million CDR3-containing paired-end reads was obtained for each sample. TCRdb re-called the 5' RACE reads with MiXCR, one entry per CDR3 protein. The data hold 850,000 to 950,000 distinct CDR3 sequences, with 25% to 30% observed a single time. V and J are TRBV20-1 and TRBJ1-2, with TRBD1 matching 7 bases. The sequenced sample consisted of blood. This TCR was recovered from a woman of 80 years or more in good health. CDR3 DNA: TGCAGTGCTAGTAACACCGGGACAGCGAACTATGGCTACACCTTC. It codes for CSASNTGTANYGYTF.